This T cell receptor beta chain was captured in a study of CD8 T cells in Susac syndrome. Study summary: At the time their blood was drawn, patients with Susac syndrome were either therapy-naive, on corticosteroids (with some of them also receiving intravenous immunoglobulin), or on intravenous immunoglobulin alone.

Germline CDR1 SQVTM, CDR2 ANQGSEA. Between the trimmed V and J ends, which lost 3 bases and 5 bases, there was a span of 19 bases. This CDR3 has 15 amino acids. It was with random hexamers that about 0.45 to 1 ug RNA was reverse transcribed. TCRdb re-derived calls from the immunoSEQ multiplex PCR reads in MiXCR, one entry per CDR3 protein. The sample includes over 150,000 distinct CDR3 sequences, about 96% of them seen just once. The TCR comes from a human donor with Susac syndrome. The genes are TRBV29-1 and TRBJ2-5; tentatively, D is TRBD1 or TRBD2 (7 bases each). The sequenced sample consisted of CD4+ T cells from PBMCs. DNA of the CDR3: TGCAGCGTTGAGCCCTTGACAGGGAGGGATGAGACCCAGTACTTC. Translating gives CSVEPLTGRDETQYF.